The 23 T cell receptor beta chains listed next were all sequenced from one sample in a study of early T cells in non-severe SARS-CoV-2 infection. TCRdb independently ran MiXCR on the 5' RACE reads; one entry per CDR3 protein. The data hold tens of thousands of distinct CDR3 sequences, with about 5.7% observed a single time. The sample here was whole blood, taken at baseline. Every receptor here comes from an adult who was a healthcare worker with PCR-confirmed SARS-CoV-2 infection or an uninfected control (not recorded which).

This clonotype was recorded once. This may stem from a read error, because a much larger clone lies one nucleotide away. This chain links TRBV20-1 with TRBJ1-3; D not certain. The germline gives CDR1 DFQATT, CDR2 SNEGSKA (reference sequence). The CDR3 is 14 residues long. Trimming shortened V by 3 bases and J by 2 bases, and 11 bases separated the two germline ends. CDR3 bases: TGCAGTGCTAGCTCCAGAGGCCCTGGAAACACCATATATTTT. Protein sequence: CSASSRGPGNTIYF.

Many counts were recorded for this clonotype. The V gene is TRBV19, the J gene TRBJ2-7; 7 bases align to TRBD2. The CDR3 has 12 amino acids. The germline CDR1 and CDR2 sequences are LNHDA and SQIVND (reference sequence). Trimming cost V 7 bases and J 5 bases; bases outside gene matches: 5. The CDR3 DNA reads TGTGCCAGTACCCCGGGGGGAAACGAGCAGTACTTC. Translating gives CASTPGGNEQYF.

There are many counts of this clonotype. The chain combines TRBV3-1 with TRBJ1-6; 7 nucleotides match TRBD1. This CDR3 has 14 residues. The germline V gene encodes CDR1 LGHDT and CDR2 YNNKEL (reference sequence). V was clipped by 1 base and J by 7 bases; unmatched bases: 1. CDR3 residues: CASSQVRGNSPLHF. For the CDR3, the DNA is TGTGCCAGCAGCCAAGTCAGGGGGAATTCACCCCTCCACTTT.

This clonotype was observed many times. The J gene is TRBJ2-3, the V gene TRBV7-2; D may be TRBD2 (6 bases). Germline values: CDR1 SGHTA, CDR2 FQGNSA. Trimming stripped 5 bases from V and 0 bases from J, with 12 bases between. CDR3 size: 15 residues. The CDR3 sequence is CASSAWDSSTDTQYF. The CDR3 region has the DNA TGTGCCAGCAGCGCATGGGACTCTAGCACAGATACGCAGTATTTT.

By sample share, this clonotype is medium-sized. The chain recombines TRBV20-1 with TRBJ2-1; D unclear. CDR3 length: 15 residues. The V gene lost 5 bases and the J gene lost 0 bases, with 14 bases spanning the gap. Germline V gene data show CDR1 as DFQATT and CDR2 as SNEGSKA (reference sequence). The CDR3 is CSAGLDLSSYNEQFF. DNA of the CDR3: TGCAGTGCTGGATTGGATCTAAGCTCCTACAATGAGCAGTTCTTC.

By its share, this clonotype is medium-sized. This chain uses TRBV20-1 with TRBJ2-7; no clear D gene. The germline CDR1 and CDR2 sequences are DFQATT and SNEGSKA (reference sequence). Trimming took 1 base from V and 0 from J, leaving 16 bases between them. This CDR3 is built from 16 residues. CDR3 in amino acids: CSARAAEVPLSYEQYF. CDR3 nucleotide sequence: TGCAGTGCTAGAGCGGCAGAGGTGCCCCTCTCCTACGAGCAGTACTTC.

This clonotype was recorded a few times. The chain carries TRBV12-3 or TRBV12-4 and TRBJ2-3, with D possibly called TRBD1 or TRBD2 (5 bases each). Trimming pared 1 base from V and 4 bases from J, leaving 12 bases between. The CDR3 spans 15 residues. CDR3 amino acids: CASSLGLSGPDTQYF. The CDR3 nucleotides read TGTGCCAGCAGTTTAGGCCTCTCGGGACCAGATACGCAGTATTTT.

This rearrangement joins TRBV20-1 to TRBJ1-2; possible D gene TRBD1, 6 bases. The germline V and J ends were trimmed by 4 bases and 3 bases, with 9 bases remaining between them. CDR3 size: 12 residues. The germline V gene has CDR1 DFQATT and CDR2 SNEGSKA (reference sequence). The CDR3 bases are TGCAGTGCTACCGGGGGCGACTATGGCTACACCTTC. Amino acid sequence: CSATGGDYGYTF.

This clonotype has a count of ten or more. This chain joins TRBV5-6 and TRBJ1-6; tentatively, D is TRBD1 (5 bases). V was shortened by 1 base and J by 8 bases, with 13 bases between the two germline ends. CDR1 and CDR2 from the germline V gene are SGHDT and YYEEEE. CDR3 length equals 15 residues. The DNA for the CDR3 is TGTGCCAGCAGCTTGTTGTTGGGGCAAGATTCACCCCTCCACTTT. Translating it yields CASSLLLGQDSPLHF.

This clonotype was detected a few times. The rearrangement links TRBV7-3 to TRBJ2-3; 7 bases align to TRBD1. The V gene end was trimmed by 2 bases and the J gene end by 3 bases; junction bases not matched to a gene: 5. The CDR3 extends over 15 amino acids. CDR1 SGHTA and CDR2 FQGTGA come from the germline V gene. CDR3 in amino acids: CASSLAGTETDTQYF. The CDR3 region has the DNA TGTGCCAGCAGCTTAGCCGGGACAGAAACAGATACGCAGTATTTT.

This clonotype turned up a few times. V is TRBV10-3 and J is TRBJ1-2; D remains unclear. CDR3 size: 12 residues. V was shortened by 11 bases and J by 6 bases, with 16 bases between the two germline ends. Per germline, CDR1 ENHRY and CDR2 SYGVKD. The DNA of the CDR3 is TGTGCCTCCCTGCGGGGTTTAGATGGCTACACCTTC. It yields the protein CASLRGLDGYTF.

This clonotype came up many times. The V and J genes are TRBV2 and TRBJ2-3; D not resolved. Germline values: CDR1 SNHLY, CDR2 FYNNEI. V shed 4 bases and J shed 0 bases, with 8 bases lying between them. The CDR3 sequence is 14 residues long. Here the CDR3 reads CASSGDVSTDTQYF. Written as DNA, the CDR3 is TGTGCCAGCAGTGGCGACGTTAGCACAGATACGCAGTATTTT.

The CDR3 sequence is CASSSGTGVFTGELFF. In DNA form, the CDR3 reads TGTGCCAGCAGTTCCGGGACAGGGGTATTTACCGGGGAGCTGTTTTTT. The rearrangement links TRBV6-5 to TRBJ2-2, with 10 bases lining up with TRBD1. Germline CDR1 reads MNHEY; CDR2 reads SVGAGI. V shed 4 bases, J shed 5 bases, and the junction held 7 bases outside the gene matches. There are 16 residues in the CDR3.

This clonotype was counted many times. The J gene is TRBJ2-7, the V gene TRBV18; D is perhaps TRBD1 (6 bases). The germline gives CDR1 KGHSH, CDR2 LQKENI. This CDR3 is built from 15 residues. The V end was cut by 3 bases, the J end by 6 bases, with 18 bases between. Here the CDR3 reads CASSPQYNRDAEQYF. CDR3 sequence (DNA): TGTGCCAGCTCACCTCAGTATAACAGGGATGCCGAGCAGTACTTC. Based on the CDR3 plus reference TRBV18 and TRBJ2-7, the full variable domain is NAGVMQNPRHLVRRRGQEARLRCSPMKGHSHVYWYRQLPEEGLKFMVYLQKENIIDESGMPKERFSAEFPKEGPSILRIQQVVRGDSAAYFCASSPQYNRDAEQYFGPGTRLTVT.

In this sample, this clonotype turned up many times. This chain joins TRBV4-3 and TRBJ1-2; TRBD1 agrees at 8 bases. Looked up from germline, CDR1 is LGHNA and CDR2 is YSLEER. The CDR3 spans 16 residues. V was pared by 0 bases and J by 3 bases, with 6 bases of the junction left unmatched. CDR3 in DNA: TGCGCCAGCAGCCAAGATTACACAGGGGGGCACTATGGCTACACCTTC. This codes for CASSQDYTGGHYGYTF.

Ten or more counts support this clonotype. The chain combines TRBV25-1 with TRBJ2-2; TRBD1 matches 7 bases. This CDR3 is built from 17 residues. CDR1 and CDR2 (germline): MGHDK, SYGVNS. Trimming removed 6 bases from V and 4 bases from J; junction bases left unmatched: 14. This CDR3 is CASSITQDRASTGELFF. The DNA for the CDR3 is TGTGCCAGCAGCATAACCCAAGACAGGGCGAGCACCGGGGAGCTGTTTTTT.

In its sample, this clonotype was seen a few times. The V call is TRBV10-3, the J call TRBJ2-1; 10 bases are a match to TRBD2. Germline V gene data show CDR1 as ENHRY and CDR2 as SYGVKD. Trimming at V came to 8 bases and at J to 0 bases, leaving 1 base not matched to a gene. The CDR3 spans 14 residues. The CDR3 DNA is TGTGCCATCGCTAGCGGGGGCTCCTACAATGAGCAGTTCTTC. Encoded protein: CAIASGGSYNEQFF.

Regarding this clonotype: This may be a read error, as it is one base from a much larger clone. This chain links TRBV19 with TRBJ1-2; TRBD1 might be the D (5 bases). The CDR3 has 13 residues. The germline gives CDR1 LNHDA, CDR2 SQIVND (reference sequence). The CDR3 DNA is TGTGCCTGTAGTATCTCGAAGGACACCGGCTACACCTTC. Translating it yields CACSISKDTGYTF.

In its sample, this clonotype was seen a few times. This chain links TRBV20-1 with TRBJ1-6; D is perhaps TRBD1 (5 bases). The CDR3 contains 13 residues. Trimming removed 0 bases at V and 8 bases at J, with 8 bases between. Germline CDR1 is DFQATT and CDR2 is SNEGSKA (reference sequence). In DNA, the CDR3 is TGCAGTGCTAGAGACAGGGAGGATTCACCCCTCCACTTT. It is translated as CSARDREDSPLHF.

This clonotype is categorized as medium-sized. This chain connects TRBV10-3 to TRBJ2-1, with 10 bases that match TRBD1. J gave up 0 bases and V 7 bases, and 15 bases lay outside the gene matches. This CDR3 region has 19 residues. The germline gives CDR1 ENHRY, CDR2 SYGVKD. DNA of the CDR3: TGTGCCATCACCGAGACAGGGGGCACTCCTCAGGGCTCCTACAATGAGCAGTTCTTC. Translating it yields CAITETGGTPQGSYNEQFF.

This clonotype was picked up a small number of times. The gene calls are TRBV10-3 and TRBJ1-3, with D perhaps matching TRBD1 (5 bases). V was clipped by 4 bases and J by 0 bases, with 10 bases between them. The CDR3 spans 15 residues. Per the germline V gene, CDR1 is ENHRY and CDR2 is SYGVKD. The CDR3 reads CAISARQISGNTIYF. As DNA, the CDR3 is TGTGCCATCAGTGCCCGACAGATCTCTGGAAACACCATATATTTT.

The sample holds a few counts of this clonotype. The rearrangement joins TRBV29-1 to TRBJ2-1; a weak D match, TRBD1 (7 bases). Deletions cut 5 bases from V and 8 bases from J, with 13 bases between. The CDR3 is 12 amino acids. Germline CDR1 is SQVTM and CDR2 is ANQGSEA. As DNA, the CDR3 is TGCAGCGTTCACAGGGGAGGCGATGAGCAGTTCTTC. Translation: CSVHRGGDEQFF.

This clonotype was picked up a small number of times. The chain recombines TRBV24-1 with TRBJ2-7; D gene ambiguous. Looked up from germline, CDR1 is KGHDR and CDR2 is SFDVKD. This CDR3 is 13 amino acids long. The V gene lost 3 bases and the J gene lost 3 bases, with 8 bases spanning the gap. DNA for the CDR3: TGTGCCACCAGTGATCCCGGGCTCTACGAGCAGTACTTC. As protein: CATSDPGLYEQYF.